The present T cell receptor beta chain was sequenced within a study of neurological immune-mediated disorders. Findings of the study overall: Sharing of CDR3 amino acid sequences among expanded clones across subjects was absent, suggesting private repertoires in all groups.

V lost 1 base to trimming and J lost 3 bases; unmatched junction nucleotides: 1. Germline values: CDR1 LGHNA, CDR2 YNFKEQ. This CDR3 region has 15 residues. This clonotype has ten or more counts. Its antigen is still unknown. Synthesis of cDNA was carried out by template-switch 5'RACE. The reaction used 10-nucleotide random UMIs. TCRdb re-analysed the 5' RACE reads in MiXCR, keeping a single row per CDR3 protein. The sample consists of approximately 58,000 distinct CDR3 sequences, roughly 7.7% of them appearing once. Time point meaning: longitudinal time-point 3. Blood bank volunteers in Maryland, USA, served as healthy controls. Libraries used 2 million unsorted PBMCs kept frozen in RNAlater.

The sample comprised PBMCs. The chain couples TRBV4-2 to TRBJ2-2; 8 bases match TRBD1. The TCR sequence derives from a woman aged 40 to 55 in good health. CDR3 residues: CASSQAGGYTGELFF. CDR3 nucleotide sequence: TGTGCCAGCAGCCAAGCAGGGGGCTACACCGGGGAGCTGTTTTTT.